This T cell receptor (beta chain) was recovered during a study of blood T cell repertoires in COVID-19. Study-level background: From T cells, B-cell-depleted T cells, or PBMCs came the material, which was cDNA or gDNA.

The CDR3 is 15 amino acids. V lost 6 bases, J lost 0 bases, and 2 bases stayed unmatched. The germline V gene encodes CDR1 SNHLY and CDR2 FYNNEI. About this clone itself: The sample contains more than one DNA sequence encoding this CDR3.

Some clones are missing from TCRdb's copy, which holds only in-frame ones; the method was immunoSEQ multiplex PCR. Among about 240,000 clones listed, 88% were seen once. The chain is built from TRBV2 and TRBJ2-5, with 12 bases identical to TRBD2. The receptor comes from a woman aged 25-40 years with acute or convalescent COVID-19. The source material was peripheral blood. This chain's CDR3 is CASSGTSGYQETQYF. The CDR3 coding sequence is TGTGCCAGCAGCGGGACTAGCGGGTACCAAGAGACCCAGTACTTC. The variable domain in full, with the rest retrieved from reference TRBV2 and TRBJ2-5, is EPEVTQTPSHQVTQMGQEVILRCVPISNHLYFYWYRQILGQKVEFLVSFYNNEISEKSEIFDDQFSVERPDGSNFTLKIRSTKLEDSAMYFCASSGTSGYQETQYFGPGTRLLVL.